Listed below are T cell receptor beta chains from one sample, sequenced in a study of T cell changes during pregnancy in multiple sclerosis. The repertoire was sequenced with immunoSEQ multiplex PCR; TCRdb's copy has only in-frame clones and lacks some. This sample carries some 94,000 clones, roughly 90% of them seen once, and the ten largest clones take roughly 1.9%. Material: peripheral blood, obtained in the first trimester of pregnancy. The receptor set was obtained from a female donor in good health, enrolled as a control in a pregnancy study. The CDR3 runs from the conserved cysteine through the conserved F or W. Each record gives: D gene, clone size, CDR3 length, J gene, V gene, CDR3 DNA, CDR3 protein. The D gene is left open where the match is weak. Size values are once, few and many counts, or a class for expanded clones, and some rows have none.

D gene: .
clone size: once
CDR3 length: 12
J gene: TRBJ1-2
V gene: TRBV28
CDR3 DNA: TGTGCCAGCAGCGATACAGGGTATGGCTACACCTTC
CDR3 protein: CASSDTGYGYTF

D gene: TRBD2
clone size: .
CDR3 length: 15
J gene: TRBJ2-3
V gene: TRBV18
CDR3 DNA: TGTGCCAGCTCGTATACTAGCGCTTCCACAGATACGCAGTATTTT
CDR3 protein: CASSYTSASTDTQYF

D gene: TRBD2
clone size: .
CDR3 length: 15
J gene: TRBJ2-2
V gene: TRBV7-2
CDR3 DNA: TGTGCCAGCAGCCAGACTAGCGCCTACACCGGGGAGCTGTTTTTT
CDR3 protein: CASSQTSAYTGELFF

D gene: .
clone size: .
CDR3 length: 16
J gene: TRBJ1-1
V gene: TRBV5-5
CDR3 DNA: TGTGCCAGCAGCTTGGAGTCAGGAAGAAAGTCCACTGAAGCTTTCTTT
CDR3 protein: CASSLESGRKSTEAFF

D gene: .
clone size: .
CDR3 length: 13
J gene: TRBJ2-5
V gene: TRBV30
CDR3 DNA: TGTGCCTGGAGTACCCCGGGTCCCGAGACCCAGTACTTC
CDR3 protein: CAWSTPGPETQYF

D gene: .
clone size: .
CDR3 length: 16
J gene: TRBJ1-4
V gene: TRBV19
CDR3 DNA: TGTGCCAGTAGTAACCAACCACAGGGAACTAATGAAAAACTGTTTTTT
CDR3 protein: CASSNQPQGTNEKLFF

D gene: .
clone size: .
CDR3 length: 15
J gene: TRBJ1-2
V gene: TRBV6-1
CDR3 DNA: TGTGCCAGCAGTGAAGCGTTTCAGGGCCCCTATGGCTACACCTTC
CDR3 protein: CASSEAFQGPYGYTF

D gene: TRBD2
clone size: .
CDR3 length: 13
J gene: TRBJ2-2
V gene: TRBV2
CDR3 DNA: TGTGCCAGCAGGACTAGCGGGACTGGGGAGCTGTTTTTT
CDR3 protein: CASRTSGTGELFF

D gene: .
clone size: .
CDR3 length: 15
J gene: TRBJ2-7
V gene: TRBV7-9
CDR3 DNA: TGTGCCAGCAGCTTAAGGCGGACACCACCCTACGAGCAGTACTTC
CDR3 protein: CASSLRRTPPYEQYF

D gene: .
clone size: .
CDR3 length: 16
J gene: TRBJ2-1
V gene: TRBV5-1
CDR3 DNA: TGCGCCAGCAGCTTGCGGCGGGGAGACTACTACAATGAGCAGTTCTTC
CDR3 protein: CASSLRRGDYYNEQFF

D gene: .
clone size: .
CDR3 length: 16
J gene: TRBJ1-2
V gene: TRBV28
CDR3 DNA: TGTGCCAGCACCCTCCGGCAGGGGCGGTCTAGCTATGGCTACACCTTC
CDR3 protein: CASTLRQGRSSYGYTF

D gene: TRBD2
clone size: .
CDR3 length: 14
J gene: TRBJ2-5
V gene: TRBV12-5
CDR3 DNA: TGTGCTAGTGCCCCCGGGGGGGCCGCGGAGACCCAGTACTTC
CDR3 protein: CASAPGGAAETQYF

D gene: .
clone size: .
CDR3 length: 15
J gene: TRBJ2-1
V gene: TRBV7-2
CDR3 DNA: TGTGCCAGCAGCTCAGACCGGTCACAGGGAGCTGAGCAGTTCTTC
CDR3 protein: CASSSDRSQGAEQFF

D gene: .
clone size: .
CDR3 length: 15
J gene: TRBJ1-4
V gene: TRBV7-9
CDR3 DNA: TGTGCCAGCAGATTAGCAGGGGCAGCTAATGAAAAACTGTTTTTT
CDR3 protein: CASRLAGAANEKLFF

D gene: .
clone size: .
CDR3 length: 14
J gene: TRBJ2-5
V gene: TRBV4-3
CDR3 DNA: TGCGCCAGCAGCCAACAAGCGTACCAAGAGACCCAGTACTTC
CDR3 protein: CASSQQAYQETQYF

D gene: TRBD2
clone size: .
CDR3 length: 18
J gene: TRBJ2-3
V gene: TRBV6-1
CDR3 DNA: TGTGCCAGCAGTGAAGGAATGGGCGGGGGGGCGGGCACAGATACGCAGTATTTT
CDR3 protein: CASSEGMGGGAGTDTQYF

D gene: .
clone size: once
CDR3 length: 15
J gene: TRBJ2-7
V gene: TRBV6-5
CDR3 DNA: TGTGCCAGCAGTTATATGAACAGGGCGCAGGGCGAGCAGTACTTC
CDR3 protein: CASSYMNRAQGEQYF

D gene: TRBD2
clone size: .
CDR3 length: 15
J gene: TRBJ2-5
V gene: TRBV6-1
CDR3 DNA: TGTGCCAGCAGTGAGGCTAGCGGGGGGGTCGGGACCCAGTACTTC
CDR3 protein: CASSEASGGVGTQYF

D gene: .
clone size: once
CDR3 length: 11
J gene: TRBJ2-7
V gene: TRBV29-1
CDR3 DNA: TGCAGCGCCGGACAGTGGAACGAGCAGTACTTC
CDR3 protein: CSAGQWNEQYF

D gene: TRBD1
clone size: .
CDR3 length: 14
J gene: TRBJ1-2
V gene: TRBV5-6
CDR3 DNA: TGTGCCAGCAGCAACAGGGGCGCCCCGTATGGCTACACCTTC
CDR3 protein: CASSNRGAPYGYTF

D gene: TRBD1
clone size: .
CDR3 length: 13
J gene: TRBJ2-5
V gene: TRBV9
CDR3 DNA: TGTGCCAGCAGCCAGGGACAGGGAGAGACCCAGTACTTC
CDR3 protein: CASSQGQGETQYF

D gene: TRBD1
clone size: .
CDR3 length: 16
J gene: TRBJ2-5
V gene: TRBV4-1
CDR3 DNA: TGCGCCAGCAGCCAAGATACAGGGGTTCTGGTAGAGACCCAGTACTTC
CDR3 protein: CASSQDTGVLVETQYF

D gene: TRBD1
clone size: .
CDR3 length: 16
J gene: TRBJ2-7
V gene: TRBV7-6
CDR3 DNA: TGTGCCAGCAGCTTAATTCAGGGGGCGAGAACTTACGAGCAGTACTTC
CDR3 protein: CASSLIQGARTYEQYF